This entry lists 21 T cell receptor beta chains sequenced from one sample in a study of T cell responses to AZD1222 COVID-19 vaccine. The method was immunoSEQ multiplex PCR; TCRdb's version includes in-frame clones alone and lacks a portion of them. Here the sample spans roughly 170,000 clones, approximately 90% being singletons. The input for sequencing was peripheral blood, taken on day 0 of AZD1222 vaccination. The receptors were gathered from an adult in good health.

The CDR3 DNA is TGTGCCAGCAGCGGAGAACTTCCCAAGGCTTTCTTT. The encoded protein is CASSGELPKAFF. The chain combines TRBV2 with TRBJ1-1; unclear D gene. Germline V gene data show CDR1 as SNHLY and CDR2 as FYNNEI. The V end lost 6 bases, the J end lost 11 bases, and 16 bases lay between the germline ends. CDR3 length equals 12 residues.

The V and J genes are TRBV19 and TRBJ1-1, with D possibly TRBD1 on 5 matching bases. This CDR3 contains 16 residues. V lost 4 bases to trimming and J lost 1 base, with 16 bases between them. The germline gives CDR1 LNHDA, CDR2 SQIVND (reference sequence). CDR3: CASSTWGGSGNTEAFF. The CDR3, as DNA: TGTGCCAGTAGTACATGGGGCGGTTCGGGGAACACTGAAGCTTTCTTT.

CDR3 nucleotides: TGTGCCAGCAGCTCCGTGAACACCGGGGAGCTGTTTTTT. It is translated as CASSSVNTGELFF. The rearrangement uses TRBV7-2 and TRBJ2-2; the D is unclear. The CDR3 totals 13 residues. V was trimmed by 4 bases and J by 1 base, leaving 4 bases between them. CDR1 is SGHTA, CDR2 FQGNSA, per germline.

The V and J genes are TRBV6-5 and TRBJ2-7; D ambiguous. The CDR3 contains 15 residues. Between the trimmed V and J ends, which lost 7 bases and 2 bases, there was a span of 18 bases. Looked up from germline, CDR1 is MNHEY and CDR2 is SVGAGI. The CDR3 sequence: CASTPEVLVAYEQYF. CDR3 nucleotide sequence: TGTGCCAGCACCCCCGAGGTGCTGGTGGCCTACGAGCAGTACTTC.

This sequence joins TRBV19 and TRBJ1-1, with D unresolved. Trimming removed 9 bases at V and 11 bases at J, with 25 bases between. The CDR3 extends over 14 amino acids. The germline V gene has CDR1 LNHDA and CDR2 SQIVND (reference sequence). The CDR3 coding sequence is TGTGCCAGCATCCGAGGCGGTAACTCCCACCGGGCTTTCTTT. Protein sequence: CASIRGGNSHRAFF.

The J gene is TRBJ1-5, the V gene TRBV7-6; 12 positions agree with TRBD1. The CDR3 totals 17 residues. The ends lost 4 bases at V and 1 base at J; junction bases unmatched: 5. Germline V lookup: CDR1 SGHVS, CDR2 FNYEAQ. CDR3 in DNA: TGTGCCAGCAGCTCCGGGACAGGGGGCCCAAGCAATCAGCCCCAGCATTTT. Amino acids: CASSSGTGGPSNQPQHF.

The chain carries TRBV6-4 and TRBJ2-5; TRBD2 aligns across 7 bases. The CDR3 has 16 amino acids. Trimming cost V 3 bases and J 5 bases; bases outside gene matches: 12. Looked up from germline, CDR1 is MRHNA and CDR2 is SNTAGT. The CDR3 nucleotides are TGTGCCAGCAGTGAACGGTGTGCGGGAGAGGTGGAGACCCAGTACTTC. It yields the protein CASSERCAGEVETQYF.

The DNA of the CDR3 is TGTGCCAGAAGCTCGAGGGGCTACACCTTC. It specifies CARSSRGYTF. The J gene is TRBJ1-2, the V gene TRBV5-3; D unresolved. TRBV5-3 qualifies as an ORF whose function is uncertain. This CDR3 has 10 amino acids. Trimming removed 3 bases from V and 8 bases from J, with 5 bases in between.

The V call is TRBV7-8, the J call TRBJ1-2, with TRBD1 matching 8 bases. V was pared by 4 bases and J by 8 bases, with 9 bases of the junction left unmatched. Germline CDR1 SGHVS, CDR2 FQNEAQ. This CDR3 has 14 residues. Here the CDR3 reads CASSSGQGIKGYTF. CDR3 bases: TGTGCCAGCAGCTCCGGACAGGGAATAAAGGGCTACACCTTC.

The J gene is TRBJ1-2, the V gene TRBV28; possibly TRBD1 for D (5 bases). The CDR3 has 12 amino acids. Germline values: CDR1 MDHEN, CDR2 SYDVKM. V lost 1 base and J 8 bases, leaving 8 bases between the germline ends. CDR3 loop: CASSLSGAGYTF. DNA for the CDR3: TGTGCCAGCAGTTTATCTGGGGCGGGCTACACCTTC.

The CDR3 loop is CASSYSGKRSYEQYF. As DNA, the CDR3 is TGCGCCAGCAGCTATAGCGGCAAGCGTTCTTACGAGCAGTACTTC. The chain employs TRBV4-1 and TRBJ2-7; D might be TRBD2 (6 bases). V lost 5 bases and J 4 bases, leaving 18 bases between the germline ends. Per germline, CDR1 MGHRA and CDR2 YSYEKL. The length of the CDR3 is 15 residues.

The gene calls are TRBV28 and TRBJ1-1; 7 nucleotides line up with TRBD1. CDR1 and CDR2 from the germline V gene are MDHEN and SYDVKM. Germline trimming cut 4 bases from V and 2 bases from J; bases unmatched to any gene: 7. The CDR3 sequence is 15 residues long. CDR3 sequence reads: CASSSGTAANTEAFF. The DNA for the CDR3 is TGTGCCAGCAGTTCCGGGACAGCAGCCAACACTGAAGCTTTCTTT.

The CDR3, as DNA: TGCAGCGTTGAAGGCCAGAGCGGGAGATCATACGAGCAGTACTTC. Translated, it gives CSVEGQSGRSYEQYF. The chain links TRBV29-1 to TRBJ2-7; 8 bases map to TRBD2. With V trimmed by 1 base and J by 4 bases, 9 bases remained unmatched. CDR3 length: 15 amino acids. Germline lookup yields CDR1 SQVTM and CDR2 ANQGSEA.

The chain recombines TRBV15 with TRBJ1-3, with D hard to call. The CDR3 loop spans 14 amino acids. Germline V lookup: CDR1 LNHNV, CDR2 YYDKDF (reference sequence). V was clipped by 3 bases and J by 3 bases, with 9 bases between them. In nucleotides, the CDR3 is TGTGCCACCAGCAGGGGTTCTCATGGAAACACCATATATTTT. Its translation: CATSRGSHGNTIYF. Based on the CDR3 plus reference TRBV15 and TRBJ1-3, the full variable domain is DAMVIQNPRYQVTQFGKPVTLSCSQTLNHNVMYWYQQKSSQAPKLLFHYYDKDFNNEADTPDNFQSRRPNTSFCFLDIRSPGLGDTAMYLCATSRGSHGNTIYFGEGSWLTVV.

The V gene is TRBV5-1, the J gene TRBJ2-5, with D uncertain. The germline CDR1 and CDR2 sequences are SGHRS and YFSETQ. Trimming left V 1 base short and J 0 bases short, with 7 bases between. This CDR3 has 14 amino acids. The DNA of the CDR3 is TGCGCCAGCAGCTTGTCCCGCTACCAAGAGACCCAGTACTTC. Amino acid sequence: CASSLSRYQETQYF.

For the CDR3, the DNA is TGTGCCAGCAGCTTAGAAGGAACAGGGGAAAACATTCAGTACTTC. Its translation is CASSLEGTGENIQYF. This sequence joins TRBV7-2 and TRBJ2-4; 7 positions agree with TRBD1. The germline gives CDR1 SGHTA, CDR2 FQGNSA. J gave up 5 bases and V 1 base, and 5 bases lay outside the gene matches. This CDR3 spans 15 amino acids. The full variable domain, with the rest looked up from reference TRBV7-2 and TRBJ2-4, is GAGVSQSPSNKVTEKGKDVELRCDPISGHTALYWYRQSLGQGLEFLIYFQGNSAPDKSGLPSDRFSAERTGGSVSTLTIQRTQQEDSAVYLCASSLEGTGENIQYFGAGTRLSVL.

This clone was found a few times. The chain recombines TRBV3-1 (or the pseudogene TRBV3-2) with TRBJ1-2, with a possible D match to TRBD1 (5 bases). Germline V gene sequence: CDR1 LGHDT, CDR2 YNNKEL (reference sequence). The V end lost 4 bases, the J end lost 8 bases, and 14 bases lay between the germline ends. The CDR3 has 13 amino acids. The CDR3 is CASSRGEGSGYTF. Written as DNA, the CDR3 is TGTGCCAGCAGCCGAGGGGAAGGCTCCGGCTACACCTTC.

This chain uses TRBV10-2 with TRBJ2-5, with 10 positions matching TRBD2. V was clipped by 6 bases and J by 4 bases; unmatched bases: 8. There are 15 residues in the CDR3. Germline V CDR1 and CDR2: WSHSY, SAAADI. CDR3 residues: CASRVYSGRSETQYF. In DNA, the CDR3 is TGCGCCAGCAGAGTATATAGCGGGAGGTCAGAGACCCAGTACTTC.

J is TRBJ1-4 and V is TRBV5-1; D gene unclear. The CDR3 spans 15 residues. Germline values: CDR1 SGHRS, CDR2 YFSETQ. With 0 bases removed from V and 5 bases from J, the gap between germline ends came to 11 bases. Here the CDR3 DNA reads TGCGCCAGCAGCTTGGGGGGATCCGGAAATGAAAAACTGTTTTTT. Translating it yields CASSLGGSGNEKLFF.

This sequence joins TRBV5-1 and TRBJ1-2, with 8 bases fitting TRBD1. There are 11 residues in the CDR3. V gave up 4 bases and J gave up 13 bases; unmatched junction bases: 6. Germline V CDR1 and CDR2: SGHRS, YFSETQ. CDR3 coding DNA: TGCGCCAGCAGCCGGGACAGGAGGTTCACCTTC. Encoded protein: CASSRDRRFTF.

The table lists this clone with a few counts. This chain connects TRBV5-1 to TRBJ2-7; TRBD1 is a possible D gene (6 bases). This CDR3 has 15 amino acids. The V end was cut by 0 bases, the J end by 6 bases, with 16 bases between. The V gene's germline CDR1 is SGHRS and CDR2 YFSETQ. For the CDR3, the DNA is TGCGCCAGCAGCTTGGACAGGGCACCCTCTCTCGAGCAGTACTTC. Protein product: CASSLDRAPSLEQYF.